One TCR beta chain is described in this entry. As yet, its antigen is unknown. Per germline, CDR1 MDHEN and CDR2 SYDVKM. After removal of 5 bases from V and 5 bases from J, the junction contained 8 bases not matched to a gene. The CDR3 has 14 residues. The data derive from a study of cytomegalovirus exposure and HLA in healthy donors. Across the whole study: Of the donors genotyped, several hundred in all, 81% fell in the Caucasian-associated ancestry cluster. The study's findings and limits: Sequence variants that were highly shared formed a cluster that was likely a sequencing artifact. Cytomegalovirus-associated status was assigned to fewer than 200 TCR beta chains. In a later analysis, V- and J-gene trimming of beta chains associated with a DCLRE1C missense variant, replicated independently.

A multiplex PCR was run with 60 Vbeta primers and 13 Jbeta primers. TCRdb's copy holds only in-frame clones and misses some; the assay was immunoSEQ multiplex PCR. The sample records 170,000 or so clones, about 82% being singletons. The V call is TRBV28, the J call TRBJ2-5; 7 bases align to TRBD2. The sequenced sample was PBMCs. The sequence came from a woman in her forties or fifties in good health and CMV-seropositive. As DNA, the CDR3 is TGTGCCAGCAGTCCTCATAGAGCGGGGGAGACCCAGTACTTC. Its protein product is CASSPHRAGETQYF.